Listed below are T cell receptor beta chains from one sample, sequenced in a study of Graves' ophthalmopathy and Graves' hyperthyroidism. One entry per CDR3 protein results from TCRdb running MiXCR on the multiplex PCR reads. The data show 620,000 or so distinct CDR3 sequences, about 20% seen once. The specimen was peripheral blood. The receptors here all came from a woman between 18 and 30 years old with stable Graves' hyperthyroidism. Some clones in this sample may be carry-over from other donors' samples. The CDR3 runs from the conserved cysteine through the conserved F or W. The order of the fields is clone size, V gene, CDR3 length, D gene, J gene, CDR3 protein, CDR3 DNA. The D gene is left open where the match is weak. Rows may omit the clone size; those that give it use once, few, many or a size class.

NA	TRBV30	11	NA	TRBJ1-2	CAWTRLYGYTF	TGTGCCTGGACAAGGCTCTATGGCTACACCTTC
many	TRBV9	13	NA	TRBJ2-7	CASSLTTGGEQYF	TGTGCCAGCAGCCTAACGACAGGCGGCGAGCAGTACTTC
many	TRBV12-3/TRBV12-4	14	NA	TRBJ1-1	CASSKDRLNTEAFF	TGTGCCAGCAGCAAGGACAGACTGAACACTGAAGCTTTCTTT
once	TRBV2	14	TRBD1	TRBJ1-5	CASSGDRGNQPQHF	TGTGCCAGCAGTGGGGACAGGGGGAATCAGCCCCAGCATTTT
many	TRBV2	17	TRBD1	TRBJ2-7	CASSDPGQGRGPYEQYF	TGTGCCAGCAGTGATCCGGGACAGGGGAGGGGCCCCTACGAGCAGTACTTC
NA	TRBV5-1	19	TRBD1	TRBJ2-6	CASSPTGGRTHSGANVLTF	TGCGCCAGCAGTCCGACAGGGGGCCGGACCCACTCTGGGGCCAACGTCCTGACTTTC
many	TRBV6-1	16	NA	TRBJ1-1	CASSTPWEDRNNEAFF	TGTGCCAGCAGTACCCCGTGGGAAGACAGAAACAATGAAGCTTTCTTT
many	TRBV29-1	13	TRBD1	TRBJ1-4	CSVQGRTNEKLFF	TGCAGCGTACAGGGGAGGACTAATGAAAAACTGTTTTTT
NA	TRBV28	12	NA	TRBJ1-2	CASVTGSYGYTF	TGTGCCAGCGTCACAGGGAGTTATGGCTACACCTTC
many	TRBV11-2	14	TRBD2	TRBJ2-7	CASWRTAGEAEQYF	TGTGCCAGCTGGCGTACAGCGGGAGAGGCCGAGCAGTACTTC
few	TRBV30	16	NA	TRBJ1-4	CAWTRRGNPTNEKLFF	TGTGCCTGGACCCGACGGGGCAACCCAACTAATGAAAAACTGTTTTTT
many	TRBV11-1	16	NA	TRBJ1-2	CASSKPGTQFNYGYTF	TGTGCCAGCAGTAAACCCGGGACACAATTCAACTATGGCTACACCTTC
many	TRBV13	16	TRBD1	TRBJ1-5	CASSLGTGGGNQPQHF	TGTGCCAGCAGCTTAGGGACAGGGGGCGGCAATCAGCCCCAGCATTTT
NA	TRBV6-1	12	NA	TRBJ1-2	CASSEIDYGYTF	TGTGCCAGCAGTGAAATCGACTATGGCTACACCTTC
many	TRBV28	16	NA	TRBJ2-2	CASSPTGTPNTGELFF	TGTGCCAGCAGCCCAACCGGGACCCCGAACACCGGGGAGCTGTTTTTT
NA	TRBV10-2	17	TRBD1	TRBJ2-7	CASSVSLDRVEIYEQYF	TGCGCCAGCAGTGTATCTCTTGACAGGGTTGAAATATACGAGCAGTACTTC
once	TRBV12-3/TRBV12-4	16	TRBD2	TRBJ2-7	CASSYPPSGRIYEQYF	TGTGCCAGCAGTTACCCCCCTAGCGGGAGGATCTACGAGCAGTACTTC
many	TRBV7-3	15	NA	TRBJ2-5	CASSLGQGGRETQYF	TGTGCCAGCAGCTTAGGGCAGGGCGGGCGAGAGACCCAGTACTTC
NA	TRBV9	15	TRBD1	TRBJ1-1	CASSVVEGALGGAFF	TGTGCCAGCAGCGTAGTAGAGGGGGCGTTGGGGGGAGCTTTCTTT
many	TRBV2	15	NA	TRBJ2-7	CASSEAVGTPYEQYF	TGTGCCAGCAGTGAAGCCGTGGGGACACCCTACGAGCAGTACTTC
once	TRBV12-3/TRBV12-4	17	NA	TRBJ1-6	CASSEAGAFLYNSPLHF	TGTGCCAGCAGTGAAGCTGGGGCGTTTCTGTATAATTCACCCCTCCACTTT
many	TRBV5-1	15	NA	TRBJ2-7	CASSLALGSTYEQYF	TGCGCCAGCAGCTTGGCCCTGGGATCAACCTACGAGCAGTACTTC
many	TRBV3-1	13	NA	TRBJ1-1	CASRHQGTTEAFF	TGTGCCAGCAGACATCAGGGGACGACTGAAGCTTTCTTT
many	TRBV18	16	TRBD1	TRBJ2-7	CASSPTRAGGPYEQYF	TGTGCCAGCTCACCGACTAGGGCAGGGGGCCCCTACGAGCAGTACTTC
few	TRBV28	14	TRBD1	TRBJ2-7	CASRGTGGPLGQYF	TGTGCCAGCAGGGGGACAGGGGGACCACTTGGGCAGTACTTC
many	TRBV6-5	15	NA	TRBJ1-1	CASSSSSRGNTEAFF	TGTGCCAGCAGTTCTAGCTCCAGGGGGAACACTGAAGCTTTCTTT
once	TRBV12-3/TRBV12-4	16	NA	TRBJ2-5	CASSLSGGGAVETQYF	TGTGCCAGCAGTTTATCTGGTGGGGGAGCCGTAGAGACCCAGTACTTC
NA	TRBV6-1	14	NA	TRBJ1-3	CASSGQGSGNTIYF	TGTGCCAGCAGTGGTCAGGGATCTGGAAACACCATATATTTT
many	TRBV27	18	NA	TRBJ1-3	CASSLKVVGRTEDDTIYF	TGTGCCAGCAGTTTGAAGGTGGTTGGGAGAACGGAGGATGACACCATATATTTT
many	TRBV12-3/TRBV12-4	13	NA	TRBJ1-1	CASRVTEYTEAFF	TGTGCCAGCAGGGTAACAGAGTACACTGAAGCTTTCTTT
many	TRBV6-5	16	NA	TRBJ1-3	CASSYDGSALGNTIYF	TGTGCCAGCAGTTACGACGGGTCAGCGTTGGGAAACACCATATATTTT
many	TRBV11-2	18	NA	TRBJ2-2	CASSLEPWGPGMPGELFF	TGTGCCAGCAGCTTAGAGCCCTGGGGGCCAGGGATGCCCGGGGAGCTGTTTTTT
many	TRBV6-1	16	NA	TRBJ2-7	CASRQDIRDGIYEQYF	TGTGCCAGCAGACAAGACATCCGGGACGGGATCTACGAGCAGTACTTC
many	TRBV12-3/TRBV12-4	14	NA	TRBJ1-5	CASSLDPYNQPQHF	TGTGCCAGCAGTTTAGATCCGTACAATCAGCCCCAGCATTTT
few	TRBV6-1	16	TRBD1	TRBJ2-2	CASDRGRKSNTGELFF	TGTGCCAGTGACAGGGGGCGAAAGTCGAACACCGGGGAGCTGTTTTTT
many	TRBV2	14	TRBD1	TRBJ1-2	CASRPQEGQFGYTF	TGTGCCAGCAGGCCACAGGAGGGACAGTTTGGCTACACCTTC
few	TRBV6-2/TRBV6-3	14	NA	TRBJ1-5	CASSYSYSNQPQHF	TGTGCCAGCAGTTACTCGTACTCCAATCAGCCCCAGCATTTT
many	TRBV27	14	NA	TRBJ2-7	CASSFRIGTYEQYF	TGTGCCAGCAGTTTCAGGATCGGAACCTACGAGCAGTACTTC
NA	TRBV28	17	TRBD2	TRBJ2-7	CASSFPQRSGTVYEQYF	TGTGCCAGCAGTTTCCCCCAGCGTAGCGGGACGGTCTACGAGCAGTACTTC
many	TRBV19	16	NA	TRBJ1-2	CASRIGGGNGNYGYTF	TGTGCCAGTAGAATTGGAGGAGGGAACGGTAACTATGGCTACACCTTC
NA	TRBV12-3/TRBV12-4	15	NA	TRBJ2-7	CASSFLGAEGYEQYF	TGTGCCAGCAGTTTTTTGGGGGCCGAAGGGTACGAGCAGTACTTC
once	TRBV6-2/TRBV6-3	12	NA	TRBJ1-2	CASSYSRSGYTF	TGTGCCAGCAGTTACTCGAGAAGTGGCTACACCTTC
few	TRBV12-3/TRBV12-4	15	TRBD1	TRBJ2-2	CASRGQGANTGELFF	TGTGCCAGCAGAGGACAGGGGGCGAACACCGGGGAGCTGTTTTTT
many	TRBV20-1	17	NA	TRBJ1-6	CSARGLLESRNNSPLHF	TGCAGTGCTAGGGGTCTGTTAGAGTCCCGCAATAATTCACCCCTCCACTTT
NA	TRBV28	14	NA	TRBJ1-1	CASSLSKRLTEAFF	TGTGCCAGCAGTTTATCTAAGAGGTTGACTGAAGCTTTCTTT
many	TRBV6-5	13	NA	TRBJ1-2	CASSFGGSYGYTF	TGTGCCAGCAGTTTTGGGGGATCCTATGGCTACACCTTC
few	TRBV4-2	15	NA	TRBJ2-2	CASSHEEGGTGELFF	TGTGCCAGCAGCCACGAGGAGGGCGGCACCGGGGAGCTGTTTTTT
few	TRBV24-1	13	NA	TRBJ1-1	CATSDFLGTEAFF	TGTGCCACCAGTGATTTCCTTGGGACTGAAGCTTTCTTT
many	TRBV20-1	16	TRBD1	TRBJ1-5	CSASDRGTYSNRPQHF	TGCAGTGCCTCGGACAGGGGGACTTATAGCAATCGGCCCCAGCATTTT
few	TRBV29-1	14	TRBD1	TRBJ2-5	CSVLVDRGSETQYF	TGCAGCGTTCTGGTCGACAGGGGGTCAGAGACCCAGTACTTC
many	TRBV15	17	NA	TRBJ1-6	CATSRDKGSSYNSPLHF	TGTGCCACCAGCAGAGATAAGGGGAGCTCCTATAATTCACCCCTCCACTTT
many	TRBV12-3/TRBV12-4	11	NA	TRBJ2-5	CASSLGGTQYF	TGTGCCAGCAGCTTAGGGGGGACCCAGTACTTC
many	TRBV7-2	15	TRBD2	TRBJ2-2	CASSGRTSGSVELFF	TGTGCCAGCAGCGGGAGGACTAGCGGGAGCGTGGAGCTGTTTTTT
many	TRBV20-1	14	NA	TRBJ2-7	CSASRLVSSYEQYF	TGCAGTGCTAGTAGATTGGTTAGCTCCTACGAGCAGTACTTC
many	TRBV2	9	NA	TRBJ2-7	CASGHPGGF	TGTGCCAGCGGGCACCCAGGCGGCTTC
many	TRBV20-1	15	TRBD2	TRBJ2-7	CSAIRLAGVFDEQYF	TGCAGTGCTATAAGACTAGCGGGAGTATTCGACGAGCAGTACTTC
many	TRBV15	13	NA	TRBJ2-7	CATSREELYEQYF	TGTGCCACCAGCAGGGAGGAGCTCTACGAGCAGTACTTC
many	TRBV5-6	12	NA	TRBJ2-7	CASSVGSYEQYF	TGTGCCAGCAGCGTGGGCTCCTACGAGCAGTACTTC
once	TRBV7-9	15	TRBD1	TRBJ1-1	CASSSTLQGATEAFF	TGTGCCAGCAGCTCCACACTACAGGGGGCGACTGAAGCTTTCTTT
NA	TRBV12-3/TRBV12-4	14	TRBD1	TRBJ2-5	CASVDRGASETQYF	TGTGCCAGTGTAGACAGGGGGGCGTCGGAGACCCAGTACTTC